The rows below give T cell receptor beta chains drawn from one sample of a study of control samples from healthy donors and cancer patients. Clones were read by immunoSEQ multiplex PCR, and TCRdb kept only the in-frame ones, dropping some. Among about 75,000 clones listed, 94% were seen once. Sequencing was done on a sample of blood. Receptor source: a woman aged 40 to 49 in good health. The CDR3 runs from the conserved cysteine through the conserved F or W. The D gene is left open where the match is weak. Size is omitted from some rows. Given values are once, few, many or a class for expanded clones.

v_call: TRBV10-3
cdr3_length: 15
clone_size: .
j_call: TRBJ1-3
d_call: .
cdr3_nt: TGTGCCATCAGTGAGTCGAGGGACCCTGGAAACACCATATATTTT
cdr3_aa: CAISESRDPGNTIYF

v_call: TRBV7-6
cdr3_length: 16
clone_size: .
j_call: TRBJ2-5
d_call: .
cdr3_nt: TGTGCCAGCAGCTTAGCTCAGGGGCTGGGGCAAGAGACCCAGTACTTC
cdr3_aa: CASSLAQGLGQETQYF

v_call: TRBV9
cdr3_length: 13
clone_size: once
j_call: TRBJ2-5
d_call: .
cdr3_nt: TGTGCCAGCAGCCCAGGGGGAGGGGAGACCCAGTACTTC
cdr3_aa: CASSPGGGETQYF

v_call: TRBV27
cdr3_length: 14
clone_size: once
j_call: TRBJ1-2
d_call: .
cdr3_nt: TGTGCCAGCAGTCCAAGTGGACCTAGGCATGGCTACACCTTC
cdr3_aa: CASSPSGPRHGYTF

v_call: TRBV6-5
cdr3_length: 14
clone_size: .
j_call: TRBJ1-3
d_call: .
cdr3_nt: TGTGCCAGCAGGATACAGGTGACCGGAAACACCATATATTTT
cdr3_aa: CASRIQVTGNTIYF

v_call: TRBV5-8
cdr3_length: 13
clone_size: .
j_call: TRBJ2-7
d_call: .
cdr3_nt: TGTGCCAGCAGTAACAGGGCTTCCTACGAGCAGTACTTC
cdr3_aa: CASSNRASYEQYF

v_call: TRBV6-5
cdr3_length: 15
clone_size: .
j_call: TRBJ2-3
d_call: TRBD1
cdr3_nt: TGTGCCAGCAGTCGGGACAGGGAGTATACAGATACGCAGTATTTT
cdr3_aa: CASSRDREYTDTQYF

v_call: TRBV5-1
cdr3_length: 15
clone_size: .
j_call: TRBJ1-1
d_call: TRBD1
cdr3_nt: TGCGCCAGCAGCGTCCAGGGGGCGGTGAACACTGAAGCTTTCTTT
cdr3_aa: CASSVQGAVNTEAFF

v_call: TRBV28
cdr3_length: 14
clone_size: .
j_call: TRBJ1-2
d_call: .
cdr3_nt: TGTGCCAGCAGTCGTTACCCAGGGAACTATGGCTACACCTTC
cdr3_aa: CASSRYPGNYGYTF

v_call: TRBV7-9
cdr3_length: 14
clone_size: .
j_call: TRBJ2-3
d_call: TRBD1
cdr3_nt: TGTGCCAGCAGCTCGGACAGGTCCTCGAATACGCAGTATTTT
cdr3_aa: CASSSDRSSNTQYF

v_call: TRBV9
cdr3_length: 17
clone_size: .
j_call: TRBJ2-1
d_call: TRBD1
cdr3_nt: TGTGCCAGCAGCGTAGAGTGGGGGGACAGGTCCTACAATGAGCAGTTCTTC
cdr3_aa: CASSVEWGDRSYNEQFF

v_call: TRBV10-3
cdr3_length: 15
clone_size: .
j_call: TRBJ2-2
d_call: .
cdr3_nt: TGTGCCATCATGATTAGCGGCGCGAACACCGGGGAGCTGTTTTTT
cdr3_aa: CAIMISGANTGELFF

v_call: TRBV3-1/TRBV3-2
cdr3_length: 14
clone_size: .
j_call: TRBJ2-7
d_call: .
cdr3_nt: TGTGCCAGCAGCCCCGAAACAGGACTATACGAGCAGTACTTC
cdr3_aa: CASSPETGLYEQYF

v_call: TRBV3-1/TRBV3-2
cdr3_length: 15
clone_size: .
j_call: TRBJ2-7
d_call: .
cdr3_nt: TGTGCCAGCAGCCCCGACCAGGGACTCATAAGCGAGCAGTACTTC
cdr3_aa: CASSPDQGLISEQYF

v_call: TRBV28
cdr3_length: 14
clone_size: .
j_call: TRBJ1-5
d_call: TRBD1
cdr3_nt: TGTGCCAGCAGTTCGGACAGGGTCAATCAGCCCCAGCATTTT
cdr3_aa: CASSSDRVNQPQHF

v_call: TRBV5-4
cdr3_length: 14
clone_size: .
j_call: TRBJ2-1
d_call: .
cdr3_nt: TGTGCCAGCAGCTTGGTTAGCGGCCACAATGAGCAGTTCTTC
cdr3_aa: CASSLVSGHNEQFF

v_call: TRBV10-1
cdr3_length: 12
clone_size: .
j_call: TRBJ1-1
d_call: .
cdr3_nt: TGCGCCACCCAGGGTGGTAACACTGAAGCTTTCTTT
cdr3_aa: CATQGGNTEAFF

v_call: TRBV21-1
cdr3_length: 19
clone_size: .
j_call: TRBJ2-7
d_call: .
cdr3_nt: TGTGCCAGCAGCAAAGCACCGGGACTAGCCTCCCTGACAGGCTACGAGCAGTACTTC
cdr3_aa: CASSKAPGLASLTGYEQYF

v_call: TRBV2
cdr3_length: 16
clone_size: .
j_call: TRBJ1-5
d_call: TRBD1
cdr3_nt: TGTGCCAGCAGATCCAGGACAGGGGGCGCGGGGCAGCCCCAGCATTTT
cdr3_aa: CASRSRTGGAGQPQHF

v_call: TRBV7-8
cdr3_length: 16
clone_size: .
j_call: TRBJ2-5
d_call: .
cdr3_nt: TGTGCCAGCAGCCATACTGACCTCGGGGTCCAAGAGACCCAGTACTTC
cdr3_aa: CASSHTDLGVQETQYF

v_call: TRBV6-6
cdr3_length: 14
clone_size: .
j_call: TRBJ1-5
d_call: TRBD1
cdr3_nt: TGTGCCAGCAGGCCAGGGGGAAGCAATCAGCCCCAGCATTTT
cdr3_aa: CASRPGGSNQPQHF

v_call: TRBV6-1
cdr3_length: 14
clone_size: .
j_call: TRBJ2-3
d_call: .
cdr3_nt: TGTGCCGGCAGTGACGGCCAGGGCTCAGATACGCAGTATTTT
cdr3_aa: CAGSDGQGSDTQYF

v_call: TRBV2
cdr3_length: 10
clone_size: .
j_call: TRBJ2-5
d_call: .
cdr3_nt: TGTGCCAGCAGGGAAGAGACCCAGTACTTC
cdr3_aa: CASREETQYF

v_call: TRBV28
cdr3_length: 12
clone_size: .
j_call: TRBJ2-1
d_call: .
cdr3_nt: TGTGCCAGCAGATCGTTACCGGGGGTTCAGTTCTTC
cdr3_aa: CASRSLPGVQFF

v_call: TRBV7-3
cdr3_length: 13
clone_size: .
j_call: TRBJ2-3
d_call: .
cdr3_nt: TGTGCCAGCAGCTCCTCTAGCTCAGATACGCAGTATTTT
cdr3_aa: CASSSSSSDTQYF

v_call: TRBV18
cdr3_length: 14
clone_size: .
j_call: TRBJ2-7
d_call: .
cdr3_nt: TGTGCCAGCTCACCTGGTGGGCAGGTCCACGAGCAGTACTTC
cdr3_aa: CASSPGGQVHEQYF

v_call: TRBV7-3
cdr3_length: 13
clone_size: .
j_call: TRBJ2-3
d_call: .
cdr3_nt: TGTGCCAGCAGCCGGACCAACACAGATACGCAGTATTTT
cdr3_aa: CASSRTNTDTQYF

v_call: TRBV6-5
cdr3_length: 15
clone_size: .
j_call: TRBJ2-7
d_call: TRBD1
cdr3_nt: TGTGCCAGCAGAGAGGACAGGTGGTCCGTCTACGAGCAGTACTTC
cdr3_aa: CASREDRWSVYEQYF